The T cell receptor beta chain under discussion was sequenced for a study of human T cells and chemical hapten exposure. Time point reported: patch test 1, 2 weeks after DPC sensitization. Treatment of the sample: therapeutic diphenylcyclopropenone sensitization with weekly scalp DPC. V gave up 3 bases and J gave up 13 bases, with 13 bases separating them. The CDR3 loop spans 12 amino acids. Germline V CDR1 and CDR2: SNHLY, FYNNEI. This clonotype has a count of ten or more. Its target is not known. The library gave individual cDNA molecules unique molecular identifiers. TCRdb recomputed calls from the RACE reads with MiXCR, one row per CDR3 protein. The sample includes a few hundred thousand distinct CDR3 sequences, roughly 4.8% of them seen just once. Whole-study results and caveats: Alopecia affected the donors, so their immune response may differ from healthy people's.

The V call is TRBV2, the J call TRBJ1-5; D is unresolved. The receptor was isolated from a woman aged 45 to 65 with alopecia areata. Some clones in this sample may be carry-over from other donors' samples. Sequencing was performed on whole blood, taken in connection with sensitization to the hapten diphenylcyclopropenone (DPC). The CDR3, as DNA: TGTGCCAGCAGTGATTTAGGGAGGGCACAGCATTTT. Its translation is CASSDLGRAQHF.